These T cell receptor beta chains were read from a single sample in a study of T cells in Graves' hyperthyroidism and ophthalmopathy. In TCRdb, the multiplex PCR reads were re-called with MiXCR into one record per CDR3 protein. This table has about 300,000 distinct CDR3 sequences, less than 20% appearing once. Sample: blood. The receptor source for this set is a man in his fifties with Graves' ophthalmopathy. Each CDR3 is given with its conserved first and last residue. The D gene is left open where the match is weak. The listing skips clone size in some rows; elsewhere it reads once, few, many or a size class.

d_gene	j_gene	abundance	v_gene	CDR3aa	CDR3nt
TRBD1	TRBJ2-5	NA	TRBV10-3	CAIGGGQGETQYF	TGTGCCATAGGGGGAGGACAGGGTGAGACCCAGTACTTC
NA	TRBJ1-1	few	TRBV5-4	CASSLVGYTEAFF	TGTGCCAGCAGCTTGGTCGGGTACACTGAAGCTTTCTTT
NA	TRBJ2-7	many	TRBV20-1	CSAREGGMYYEQYF	TGCAGTGCTAGAGAAGGTGGCATGTACTACGAGCAGTACTTC
TRBD2	TRBJ2-1	NA	TRBV28	CASSYHSGSPSNEQFF	TGTGCCAGCAGTTACCATAGCGGGAGCCCTTCTAATGAGCAGTTCTTC
TRBD2	TRBJ2-3	many	TRBV20-1	CSASIAGVADTQYF	TGCAGTGCTAGTATCGCGGGAGTTGCAGATACGCAGTATTTT
NA	TRBJ2-4	many	TRBV2	CASSAQTHKNIQYF	TGTGCCAGCAGTGCTCAGACGCACAAAAACATTCAGTACTTC
NA	TRBJ1-1	many	TRBV12-3/TRBV12-4	CASMADGMNTEAFF	TGTGCCAGCATGGCAGATGGGATGAACACTGAAGCTTTCTTT
TRBD2	TRBJ2-1	many	TRBV28	CASSLTRTSGSGEQFF	TGTGCCAGCAGTCTGACCCGGACTAGCGGGAGCGGTGAGCAGTTCTTC
NA	TRBJ2-1	NA	TRBV28	CASSLIALSSYNEQFF	TGTGCCAGCAGTTTGATAGCTTTGAGCTCCTACAATGAGCAGTTCTTC
TRBD1	TRBJ2-2	few	TRBV5-1	CASSLTGETGELFF	TGCGCCAGCAGCCTTACAGGGGAAACCGGGGAGCTGTTTTTT
NA	TRBJ2-3	many	TRBV5-1	CASSRGGQSTDTQYF	TGCGCCAGCTCCCGTGGTGGGCAGAGCACAGATACGCAGTATTTT
NA	TRBJ2-7	many	TRBV11-2	CASSSTTILSNEQYF	TGTGCCAGCAGCTCTACAACGATCCTATCTAACGAGCAGTACTTC
NA	TRBJ2-7	NA	TRBV2	CASSRSPSNEQYF	TGTGCCAGCAGCCGGTCCCCCTCCAATGAGCAGTACTTC
NA	TRBJ1-3	NA	TRBV7-6	CASSLGTLSSRNTIYF	TGTGCCAGCAGCTTAGGGACACTCAGCTCTAGAAACACCATATATTTT
NA	TRBJ1-2	few	TRBV20-1	CFSGQGFGYTF	TGCTTCTCGGGTCAGGGTTTTGGCTACACCTTC
TRBD1	TRBJ1-2	few	TRBV10-3	CAISESKGQGPNYGYTF	TGTGCCATCAGTGAGTCGAAGGGACAGGGCCCTAACTATGGCTACACCTTC
NA	TRBJ2-7	few	TRBV15	CATSRAGMDEQYF	TGTGCCACCAGCAGAGCCGGGATGGACGAGCAGTACTTC
TRBD1	TRBJ2-7	many	TRBV6-4	CASSDSGDRGPYEQYF	TGTGCCAGCAGTGACTCGGGGGACAGGGGCCCCTACGAGCAGTACTTC
NA	TRBJ1-2	NA	TRBV10-2	CASSEMQNYGYTF	TGCGCCAGCAGTGAGATGCAGAACTATGGCTACACCTTC
NA	TRBJ2-2	many	TRBV2	CASSVDPAGELFF	TGTGCCAGCAGTGTAGACCCGGCCGGGGAGCTGTTTTTT
NA	TRBJ2-7	NA	TRBV6-1	CASRLTEAYEQYF	TGTGCCAGCAGGTTGACAGAAGCCTACGAGCAGTACTTC
NA	TRBJ2-3	many	TRBV30	CAWGRTDTQYF	TGTGCCTGGGGGCGCACAGATACGCAGTATTTT
TRBD2	TRBJ2-2	NA	TRBV10-3	CAIWGGRMTGELFF	TGTGCCATCTGGGGCGGGAGGATGACCGGGGAGCTGTTTTTT
TRBD2	TRBJ2-7	few	TRBV20-1	CSGLAGGPYEQYF	TGCAGTGGGCTAGCGGGAGGGCCCTACGAGCAGTACTTC
NA	TRBJ2-7	many	TRBV28	CASSFADSEEQYF	TGTGCCAGCAGTTTCGCGGACAGCGAAGAGCAGTACTTC
TRBD2	TRBJ2-3	many	TRBV7-3	CASSPGLAMNTQYF	TGTGCCAGCAGCCCGGGACTAGCGATGAATACGCAGTATTTT
NA	TRBJ2-5	NA	TRBV7-9	CASSLAGPSGHRKETQYF	TGTGCCAGCAGCTTAGCGGGGCCGTCGGGACACAGAAAAGAGACCCAGTACTTC
NA	TRBJ1-4	few	TRBV7-2	CASSLGPSNEKLFF	TGTGCCAGCAGCTTGGGTCCTAGTAATGAAAAACTGTTTTTT
NA	TRBJ1-5	many	TRBV6-1	CASSRQVNQPQHF	TGTGCCAGCAGTAGACAGGTCAATCAGCCCCAGCATTTT
TRBD1	TRBJ1-2	many	TRBV24-1	CATSAGQGRMNYGYTF	TGTGCCACCAGTGCGGGACAGGGGAGGATGAACTATGGCTACACCTTC
TRBD2	TRBJ2-7	NA	TRBV19	CASSIVLAGGHEQYF	TGTGCCAGTAGTATAGTCCTAGCGGGAGGCCACGAGCAGTACTTC
TRBD2	TRBJ2-7	NA	TRBV9	CASSLSSGDYEQYF	TGTGCCAGCAGCCTATCTAGCGGAGACTACGAGCAGTACTTC
NA	TRBJ1-5	NA	TRBV12-3/TRBV12-4	CASSLEAAASNQPQHF	TGTGCCAGCAGTTTAGAGGCCGCAGCTAGCAATCAGCCCCAGCATTTT
TRBD1	TRBJ1-4	many	TRBV4-1	CASSHRQGGGNEKLFF	TGCGCCAGCAGCCATCGACAGGGAGGTGGAAATGAAAAACTGTTTTTT
NA	TRBJ2-1	few	TRBV7-2	CASSFINEQFF	TGTGCCAGCAGCTTTATCAATGAGCAGTTCTTC
TRBD1	TRBJ1-2	NA	TRBV7-6	CASSLAPDRNLANYGYTF	TGTGCCAGCAGCTTAGCGCCGGACAGGAACCTAGCTAACTATGGCTACACCTTC
NA	TRBJ2-1	NA	TRBV20-1	CSALKGTDNEQFF	TGCAGTGCCCTAAAAGGGACTGACAATGAGCAGTTCTTC
NA	TRBJ2-7	NA	TRBV7-9	CASSSPPKLYEQYF	TGTGCCAGCAGCTCCCCGCCTAAACTCTACGAGCAGTACTTC
NA	TRBJ1-1	few	TRBV7-8	CASSFLGGDTEAFF	TGTGCCAGCAGCTTTTTAGGAGGGGACACTGAAGCTTTCTTT
TRBD2	TRBJ2-3	few	TRBV6-1	CASSQEGVAGSTDTQYF	TGTGCCAGCAGTCAGGAGGGGGTAGCGGGATCCACAGATACGCAGTATTTT
NA	TRBJ1-1	NA	TRBV12-3/TRBV12-4	CGSSLGDNTEAFF	TGTGGCAGCAGTTTGGGGGACAACACTGAAGCTTTCTTT
NA	TRBJ2-1	NA	TRBV10-3	CAISPLSDPQFF	TGTGCCATCTCCCCCCTTTCCGACCCTCAGTTCTTC
NA	TRBJ2-2	NA	TRBV7-3	CASSEGISNTGELFF	TGTGCCAGCAGCGAAGGTATTTCGAACACCGGGGAGCTGTTTTTT
TRBD1	TRBJ1-1	NA	TRBV6-4	CASSDGEGAKAFF	TGTGCCAGCAGTGACGGGGAGGGGGCGAAGGCTTTCTTT
NA	TRBJ2-5	many	TRBV20-1	CSARDGTGQETQYF	TGCAGTGCTAGAGATGGTACGGGCCAAGAGACCCAGTACTTC
NA	TRBJ2-1	few	TRBV7-3	CASSPVAGADEQFF	TGTGCCAGCAGCCCCGTCGCGGGGGCCGATGAGCAGTTCTTC
NA	TRBJ2-7	NA	TRBV25-1	CASSRTGSLSYEQYF	TGTGCCAGCAGCCGGACCGGGTCCTTATCCTACGAGCAGTACTTC
TRBD1	TRBJ1-1	NA	TRBV9	CASSVGDSTEAFF	TGTGCCAGCAGCGTAGGGGACAGCACTGAAGCTTTCTTT